A single sample is the source of the 24 T cell receptor beta chains below, sequenced in a study of T-cell memory formation after mild COVID-19. TCRdb reanalysed the 5' RACE reads using MiXCR and keeps one entry per CDR3 protein. Here the sample spans about 560,000 distinct CDR3 sequences, roughly 21% being singletons. Specimen: PBMCs or a T cell subset sorted from them (not recorded which). Receptor source: an adult woman who had mild COVID-19 (a few samples of this study predate the infection). Cell type and time point are not known.

Only a few counts were recorded for this clonotype. In DNA, the CDR3 is TGTGCCAGCAGCTTAGCCTCATGGACTAGCGGGAGATCAGATACGCAGTATTTT. Amino acid sequence: CASSLASWTSGRSDTQYF. V and J are TRBV11-3 and TRBJ2-3; TRBD2 aligns across 13 bases. Germline values: CDR1 SGHNT, CDR2 YENEEA. The CDR3 has 18 amino acids. V dropped 1 base and J dropped 4; count of bases not matched to a gene: 8.

This chain uses TRBV18 with TRBJ2-1; no reliable D call. V lost 5 bases and J lost 8, with 7 bases in between. The V gene's germline CDR1 is KGHSH and CDR2 LQKENI. The CDR3 spans 11 residues. In nucleotides, the CDR3 is TGTGCCAGCTCATCGACGGATGAGCAGTTCTTC. Amino acid sequence: CASSSTDEQFF.

The CDR3 coding sequence is TGTGCCACCAGCAGACGGACCGGGGACACTGAAGCTTTCTTT. Residues: CATSRRTGDTEAFF. V and J are TRBV15 and TRBJ1-1; D ambiguous. The germline CDR1 and CDR2 sequences are LNHNV and YYDKDF (reference sequence). CDR3 length equals 14 residues. Trimming removed 2 bases at V and 3 bases at J, with 10 bases between.

V usage is TRBV7-2 and J usage is TRBJ2-5; TRBD2 agrees at 8 bases. This CDR3 is 17 amino acids long. Germline V CDR1 and CDR2: SGHTA, FQGNSA. V lost 0 bases, J lost 5 bases, and 11 bases stayed unmatched. CDR3 DNA sequence: TGTGCCAGCAGCTTAGCCCGACTAGCGCAAAGGGCGGAGACCCAGTACTTC. Amino acids: CASSLARLAQRAETQYF.

V usage is TRBV7-2 and J usage is TRBJ2-3, with 16 nucleotides matching TRBD2. The CDR3 extends over 17 amino acids. Germline lookup yields CDR1 SGHTA and CDR2 FQGNSA. The J segment lost 5 bases and the V segment lost 4 bases, leaving 6 bases of the junction unmatched. This chain's CDR3 is CASSSGTSGRARDTQYF. The CDR3 DNA sequence: TGTGCCAGCAGCTCCGGGACTAGCGGGAGGGCACGAGATACGCAGTATTTT. The variable domain in full, with the rest retrieved from reference TRBV7-2 and TRBJ2-3, is GAGVSQSPSNKVTEKGKDVELRCDPISGHTALYWYRQSLGQGLEFLIYFQGNSAPDKSGLPSDRFSAERTGGSVSTLTIQRTQQEDSAVYLCASSSGTSGRARDTQYFGPGTRLTVL.

The chain is built from TRBV19 and TRBJ2-1; 11 nucleotides line up with TRBD2. Germline CDR1 LNHDA, CDR2 SQIVND (reference sequence). V shed 5 bases and J 10 bases; nucleotides not matched to a gene: 13. CDR3 length: 16 residues. CDR3 loop: CASSSRVAGGPAEQFF. CDR3 bases: TGTGCCAGTAGTTCCCGGGTAGCGGGAGGGCCTGCCGAGCAGTTCTTC.

This clonotype has a count of ten or more. This chain connects TRBV5-1 to TRBJ2-5; 8 bases fit TRBD1. The V gene's germline CDR1 is SGHRS and CDR2 YFSETQ. Losses at the gene ends were 3 bases for V and 3 bases for J; bases not matched to a gene: 1. CDR3 length equals 13 residues. Here the CDR3 DNA reads TGCGCCAGCAGCTCGACAGGGGAAGAGACCCAGTACTTC. Translating it yields CASSSTGEETQYF. Looking up the rest from reference TRBV5-1 and TRBJ2-5 gives the full variable domain: KAGVTQTPRYLIKTRGQQVTLSCSPISGHRSVSWYQQTPGQGLQFLFEYFSETQRNKGNFPGRFSGRQFSNSRSEMNVSTLELGDSALYLCASSSTGEETQYFGPGTRLLVL.

The genes are TRBV4-2 and TRBJ2-5, with D perhaps assigned TRBD1 or TRBD2 (6 bases each). Germline loops: CDR1 LGHNA, CDR2 YNFKEQ. This CDR3 has 18 amino acids. V was shortened by 0 bases and J by 1 base, with 18 bases between the two germline ends. The CDR3 DNA follows: TGTGCCAGCAGCCAAGATCCAGCGGAGGGGGGATTCCAAGAGACCCAGTACTTC. Translated: CASSQDPAEGGFQETQYF.

The rearrangement uses TRBV2 and TRBJ1-5, with 8 nucleotides matching TRBD1. Looked up from germline, CDR1 is SNHLY and CDR2 is FYNNEI. The CDR3 totals 18 residues. V dropped 5 bases and J dropped 1; count of bases not matched to a gene: 13. CDR3 nucleotides: TGTGCCAGCAGTCTGTCGGGCAGGGGGCTACAAAGCAATCAGCCCCAGCATTTT. It specifies CASSLSGRGLQSNQPQHF.

The sample holds a few counts of this clonotype. J is TRBJ1-2 and V is TRBV6-5; D remains unclear. Germline V lookup: CDR1 MNHEY, CDR2 SVGAGI. The germline V and J ends were trimmed by 7 bases and 6 bases, with 15 bases remaining between them. CDR3 length: 13 residues. This CDR3 is CASTLGRFDGYTF. The CDR3 DNA reads TGTGCCAGCACCCTAGGGAGATTTGATGGCTACACCTTC.

This clonotype was seen a few times. V and J are TRBV12-3 or TRBV12-4 and TRBJ2-3; TRBD1 is a possible D gene (5 bases). Trimming stripped 3 bases from V and 2 bases from J, with 9 bases between. CDR3 size: 14 residues. CDR3 region: CASSLGRNTDTQYF. CDR3 nucleotides: TGTGCCAGCAGTTTGGGGCGGAACACAGATACGCAGTATTTT.

This clonotype was picked up many times. The V and J genes are TRBV12-3 or TRBV12-4 and TRBJ1-2; the D is unclear. The CDR3 contains 12 residues. V lost 2 bases, J lost 8 bases, and 9 bases lay in between. CDR3 nucleotide sequence: TGTGCCAGCAGTTTATCTACGGGCGGCTACACCTTC. It specifies CASSLSTGGYTF.

The chain uses TRBV4-3 and TRBJ1-2; TRBD1 is a possible D gene (6 bases). This CDR3 spans 16 amino acids. V was pared by 0 bases and J by 4 bases, with 15 bases between. Per germline, CDR1 LGHNA and CDR2 YSLEER. Here the CDR3 DNA reads TGCGCCAGCAGCCAAGACGGAAAGGGGGTTAGCTATGGCTACACCTTC. Amino acid sequence: CASSQDGKGVSYGYTF.

The chain joins TRBV24-1 to TRBJ1-5; D is possibly TRBD1 (5 bases). Between the trimmed V and J ends, which lost 9 bases and 7 bases, there was a span of 18 bases. The germline V gene has CDR1 KGHDR and CDR2 SFDVKD. The CDR3 runs 14 residues. CDR3 sequence reads: CATGGRTWGQPQHF. CDR3 DNA sequence: TGTGCCACCGGAGGTCGGACATGGGGCCAGCCCCAGCATTTT.

The table lists this clonotype with a few counts. The V call is TRBV5-1, the J call TRBJ2-7, with D perhaps matching TRBD1 (6 bases). V was pared by 7 bases and J by 6 bases, with 38 bases between. The V gene's germline CDR1 is SGHRS and CDR2 YFSETQ. This CDR3 spans 20 amino acids. CDR3 sequence: CASRNSATRNRAGLSGEQYF. CDR3 in DNA: TGCGCCAGCCGAAACTCAGCTACTCGAAACAGGGCCGGATTGAGCGGCGAGCAGTACTTC. The entire variable domain, with the rest obtained from reference TRBV5-1 and TRBJ2-7, is as follows: KAGVTQTPRYLIKTRGQQVTLSCSPISGHRSVSWYQQTPGQGLQFLFEYFSETQRNKGNFPGRFSGRQFSNSRSEMNVSTLELGDSALYLCASRNSATRNRAGLSGEQYFGPGTRLTVT.

The rearrangement links TRBV30 to TRBJ2-6; maybe TRBD2 (6 bases). V lost 4 bases to trimming and J lost 0 bases, with 13 bases between them. The CDR3 totals 16 residues. In germline, CDR1 is GTSNPN, CDR2 SVGIG (reference sequence). The chain's CDR3 is CAWTEGRSSGANVLTF. In DNA form, the CDR3 reads TGTGCCTGGACGGAGGGGCGTAGCTCTGGGGCCAACGTCCTGACTTTC.

This clonotype was detected a few times. The chain employs TRBV11-2 and TRBJ1-2; 9 nucleotides align to TRBD1. In germline, CDR1 is SGHAT, CDR2 FQNNGV. V dropped 4 bases and J dropped 2; count of bases not matched to a gene: 5. CDR3 size: 15 residues. DNA of the CDR3: TGTGCCAGCAGCTCGTCGGACAGGGGAAACTATGGCTACACCTTC. This gives the protein CASSSSDRGNYGYTF.

V gene TRBV20-1 combines with J gene TRBJ2-5; TRBD2 agrees at 7 bases. The ends lost 3 bases at V and 2 bases at J; junction bases unmatched: 9. The length of the CDR3 is 15 residues. Germline-derived CDR1 and CDR2 are DFQATT and SNEGSKA (reference sequence). CDR3 protein: CSASTSEIFQETQYF. CDR3 nucleotide sequence: TGCAGTGCTAGTACTAGCGAGATCTTTCAAGAGACCCAGTACTTC.

The chain has TRBV6-2 or TRBV6-3 and TRBJ2-1; 8 bases are shared with TRBD1. CDR3 size: 13 residues. The V gene's germline CDR1 is MNHEY and CDR2 SVGEGT. V lost 6 bases to trimming and J lost 12 bases; unmatched junction nucleotides: 10. DNA for the CDR3: TGTGCCAGCAGCGACACCCCCGGGACAGGGCAGTTCTTC. Its translation: CASSDTPGTGQFF.

This clonotype was counted a few times. An end of the junction differs from the germline gene, which may be a read error. The chain joins TRBV5-6 to TRBJ2-4; 11 positions agree with TRBD1. Germline V gene lookup returns CDR1 SGHDT and CDR2 YYEEEE. The CDR3 covers 14 residues. The CDR3 DNA reads TGTGCCAGCACCTTGGGGGACAGGGGGAACATTCAGTACTTC. Translating gives CASTLGDRGNIQYF.

This clonotype was seen only a few times. The chain recombines TRBV7-2 with TRBJ2-7, with 8 bases lining up with TRBD1. The CDR3 has 16 residues. V lost 0 bases to trimming and J lost 3 bases; unmatched junction nucleotides: 7. The V gene's germline CDR1 is SGHTA and CDR2 FQGNSA. The CDR3 region is CASSLAARTGFYEQYF. The CDR3 bases are TGTGCCAGCAGCTTAGCTGCCCGGACAGGGTTCTACGAGCAGTACTTC.

The J gene is TRBJ2-7, the V gene TRBV10-3, with 8 bases matching TRBD1. The CDR3 has 15 amino acids. Germline V gives CDR1 ENHRY, CDR2 SYGVKD. Trimming took 7 bases from V and 1 from J; bases not matched to a gene: 9. The chain's CDR3 is CAIMDRRDRSYEQYF. CDR3 DNA sequence: TGTGCCATCATGGATCGACGGGACAGGTCCTACGAGCAGTACTTC.

This clonotype has only a few counts. The chain recombines TRBV4-3 with TRBJ1-2, with a weak D call TRBD1 (5 bases). The CDR3 has 16 residues. V lost 1 base and J lost 4, with 16 bases in between. CDR1 is LGHNA and CDR2 is YSLEER in the germline V gene. The CDR3 reads CASSQGSLLRGYGYTF. CDR3 DNA sequence: TGCGCCAGCAGCCAAGGCTCGCTCCTAAGGGGCTATGGCTACACCTTC.

This clonotype appeared a few times. The rearrangement joins TRBV2 to TRBJ1-2; the match to TRBD1 covers 7 bases. The length of the CDR3 is 14 residues. Trimming took 4 bases from V and 2 from J; bases not matched to a gene: 4. Germline V gives CDR1 SNHLY, CDR2 FYNNEI. The DNA for the CDR3 is TGTGCCAGCAGTGTACGGACAGGCAACTATGGCTACACCTTC. Encoded protein: CASSVRTGNYGYTF. Together with reference TRBV2 and TRBJ1-2, the CDR3 gives the full variable domain: EPEVTQTPSHQVTQMGQEVILRCVPISNHLYFYWYRQILGQKVEFLVSFYNNEISEKSEIFDDQFSVERPDGSNFTLKIRSTKLEDSAMYFCASSVRTGNYGYTFGSGTRLTVV.